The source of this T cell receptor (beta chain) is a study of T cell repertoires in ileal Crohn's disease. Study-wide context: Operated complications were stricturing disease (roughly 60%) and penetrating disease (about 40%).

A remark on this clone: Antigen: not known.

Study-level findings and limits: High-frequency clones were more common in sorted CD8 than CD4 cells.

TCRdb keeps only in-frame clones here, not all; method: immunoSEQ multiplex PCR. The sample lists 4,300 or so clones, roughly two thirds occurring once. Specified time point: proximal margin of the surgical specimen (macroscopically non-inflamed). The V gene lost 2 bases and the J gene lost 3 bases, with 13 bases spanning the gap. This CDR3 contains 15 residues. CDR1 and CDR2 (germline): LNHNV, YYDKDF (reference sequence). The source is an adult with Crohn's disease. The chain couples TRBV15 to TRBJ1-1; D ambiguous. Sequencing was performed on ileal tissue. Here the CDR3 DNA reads TGTGCCACCAGCAGAATATTAGATCGGGACACTGAAGCTTTCTTT. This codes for CATSRILDRDTEAFF.